This T cell receptor beta chain was retrieved from a study of blood T cell repertoires in COVID-19 (dated by TCRdb to 2020 to 2022). Concerning the study at large: Collaborator samples came from the United States, Italy and Spain and covered acute and convalescent phases of COVID-19. The prospective study material was composed of cDNA or gDNA derived from T cells, B-cell-depleted T cells, or PBMCs. Deeply sampled blood TCRbeta repertoires from subjects exposed to, actively infected with, or recovered from COVID-19 were included in the dataset. A freely available public database, intended as a resource for researchers studying the immune response to SARS-CoV-2, is where the repertoires were released. Samples were obtained from the ongoing ImmuneRACE study (first 160 participants) and from 1,254 subjects provided by 6 global collaborators. A de-identified subject ID, COVID-19 status, age in years and sex were almost always included in the sample metadata. HLA class I and class II types, where available, came from metadata supplied by the sample provider rather than from assay-based typing.

V ends up 3 bases short and J 8 bases short, with an unmatched junction base count of 12. From the germline V gene, CDR1 is SGHRS and CDR2 is YFSETQ. The CDR3 runs 16 residues from the cysteine to the phenylalanine. Kept here is only the CDR3 DNA, which spans 48 bases and is read in frame from base 1. TCRbeta CDR3 regions were amplified from genomic DNA by means of the immunoSEQ Assay, a bias-controlled multiplex PCR. The original pipeline was this. The number of nucleated cells in each sample was estimated from the amplification of reference gene primers within the assay. To quantify the absolute abundance of each unique TCRbeta CDR3 rearrangement, sequence reads were collapsed and filtered. Productive Simpson clonality was computed per sample as the square root of Simpson's diversity index over productive rearrangements. This is the immuneACCESS table as TCRdb keeps it, with only in-frame sequences that have V and J called. A part of the clones is gone; compared with another copy, unresolved V genes explain less than half, and the rest is unexplained. D and trimming were read from the DNA, whereas the V and J calls and clone size are those reported in that table. The sample has approximately 52,000 clones on record, 85% to 95% of them singletons. Clones ranked in the top ten supply 3.1% of the sample.

General study outcomes and caveats: How much clinical and demographic metadata was included differed by source and by participant, and the metadata was provided uncurated.

About this clone itself: Its antigen is unknown. No base-level quality is on record; no much larger clone is a single base apart.

Whole blood was collected in K2EDTA tubes by collaborating institutions according to the institutions' own protocols. For TCRbeta analysis, collaborator samples were shipped as frozen whole blood, as isolated PBMCs, or as DNA extracted from either sample type. The receptor chain draws on TRBV5-1 and TRBJ2-1, and TRBD2 matches 9 of the central bases. Sequencing was carried out using peripheral blood. This clonotype was sampled from a man aged 50-59 years with acute or convalescent COVID-19. CDR3 reads: CASSSQGTSPRDEQFF. The nucleotides read TGCGCCAGCAGCTCCCAAGGGACTAGCCCCCGCGATGAGCAGTTCTTC. The entire variable domain, with the stretches around the CDR3 drawn from the reference TRBV5-1 and TRBJ2-1 proteins, is KAGVTQTPRYLIKTRGQQVTLSCSPISGHRSVSWYQQTPGQGLQFLFEYFSETQRNKGNFPGRFSGRQFSNSRSEMNVSTLELGDSALYLCASSSQGTSPRDEQFFGPGTRLTVL.